These T cell receptor beta chains were read from a single sample in a study of radiotherapy plus CTLA-4 blockade in lung cancer. Sequencing was performed with immunoSEQ multiplex PCR; in TCRdb, only in-frame clones are kept and a portion is missing. The sample has roughly 71,000 clones; about 80% are singletons. Specimen: peripheral blood, collected from a patient treated with radiotherapy plus ipilimumab. All receptors derive from a human donor with non-small cell lung cancer who had a complete response to radiotherapy plus ipilimumab. CDR3s include the opening cysteine and the closing phenylalanine or tryptophan. A D gene is named only where the DNA matches it firmly. Clone size, where shown, is once, few, many, or a class for clones that have expanded.

V gene	clone size	J gene	D gene	CDR3 DNA	CDR3 protein
TRBV11-3	few	TRBJ2-1	NA	TGTGCCAGCAGCTTAGATCCTAACCTAGTCTACAATGAGCAGTTCTTC	CASSLDPNLVYNEQFF
TRBV27	once	TRBJ2-5	NA	TGTGCCAGCACCGACAGGGCGGGAATGGGGACCCAGTACTTC	CASTDRAGMGTQYF
TRBV29-1	NA	TRBJ1-3	NA	TGCAGCGTAACAGTGTTCTCTGGAAACACCATATATTTT	CSVTVFSGNTIYF
TRBV30	NA	TRBJ1-1	NA	TGTGCCTGGAGTAAAAACCCCAGCCTCCTGAACACTGAAGCTTTCTTT	CAWSKNPSLLNTEAFF
TRBV2	NA	TRBJ1-2	NA	TGTGCCAGCAGTGACGAGGGGCGCATCGGGTATTCTTATGGCTACACCTTC	CASSDEGRIGYSYGYTF
TRBV4-3	NA	TRBJ1-1	TRBD1	TGCGCCAGCAGCCCGGACAGGGGAAGAGAGACTGAAGCTTTCTTT	CASSPDRGRETEAFF
TRBV30	NA	TRBJ1-2	NA	TGTGCCTGGAGCTTTGAGGTACCTAACTATGGCTACACCTTC	CAWSFEVPNYGYTF
TRBV29-1	few	TRBJ2-3	NA	TGCAGCGTTGGTGCAGGGAGGACAGATACGCAGTATTTT	CSVGAGRTDTQYF
TRBV11-2	NA	TRBJ2-2	NA	TGTGCCAGCAGCTTAAGGGGGGCGGAAACCGGGGAGCTGTTTTTT	CASSLRGAETGELFF
TRBV10-3	NA	TRBJ2-1	TRBD1	TGTGCCATCAGTGAGTCTGGACAGGGGGCATACGATGAGCAGTTCTTC	CAISESGQGAYDEQFF
TRBV7-2	NA	TRBJ2-1	TRBD2	TGTGCCAGCAGCTTAGCTCAAAATCGCGGGGGTGAGCAGTTCTTC	CASSLAQNRGGEQFF
TRBV12-5	NA	TRBJ1-6	NA	TGTGCTAGTGGTTTGCGTCGGGGACCAAATTCACCCCTCCACTTT	CASGLRRGPNSPLHF
TRBV18	few	TRBJ1-1	NA	TGTGCCAGCTCACCACCTCGTGCCTCAGGGAACACTGAAGCTTTCTTT	CASSPPRASGNTEAFF
TRBV4-3	NA	TRBJ1-2	NA	TGCGCCAGCAGCCAAGATGACGGGAGCGGGGGCGGTTGGGGCTACACCTTC	CASSQDDGSGGGWGYTF
TRBV27	NA	TRBJ1-6	TRBD1	TGTGCCAGCACCGAACTAACCGGGACAGGGGATAATTCACCCCTCCACTTT	CASTELTGTGDNSPLHF
TRBV28	NA	TRBJ1-2	NA	TGTGCCAGCAGTTTAACAGGAAGGGCGGTCTATGGCTACACCTTC	CASSLTGRAVYGYTF
TRBV18	once	TRBJ1-2	NA	TGTGCCAGCTCACCTGGCGCCCGCAGCGGTGGCTACACCTTC	CASSPGARSGGYTF
TRBV14	NA	TRBJ1-2	NA	TGTGCCAGCAGCCGCAGCAGCAACTATGGCTACACCTTC	CASSRSSNYGYTF
TRBV29-1	NA	TRBJ2-2	NA	TGCAGCGTCGGGCCACAGAACACCGGGGAGCTGTTTTTT	CSVGPQNTGELFF
TRBV29-1	NA	TRBJ2-3	NA	TGCAGCGTTGAACCCTCCGGTTGGACAGCTAGCACAGATACGCAGTATTTT	CSVEPSGWTASTDTQYF
TRBV7-9	NA	TRBJ2-4	NA	TGTGCCAGCAGCCTCGATTCAGCCAAAAACATTCAGTACTTC	CASSLDSAKNIQYF
TRBV6-5	NA	TRBJ2-1	NA	TGTGCCAGCAGGGACGGCAGCTCCTACAATGAGCAGTTCTTC	CASRDGSSYNEQFF
TRBV10-1	NA	TRBJ2-7	NA	TGCGCCAGCAGTGAGGGCCGCGAGTACGAGCAGTACTTC	CASSEGREYEQYF
TRBV5-6	once	TRBJ2-6	TRBD1	TGTGCCAGCAGCGGGACAGGGGTCCACTCTGGGGCCAACGTCCTGACTTTC	CASSGTGVHSGANVLTF
TRBV7-8	NA	TRBJ2-5	NA	TGTGCCAGCAGCCTAGGGGGACAACAAGAGACCCAGTACTTC	CASSLGGQQETQYF
TRBV5-4	NA	TRBJ1-1	TRBD1	TGTGCCAGCAGCGTGGGACAGGGTCCTGAAGCTTTCTTT	CASSVGQGPEAFF